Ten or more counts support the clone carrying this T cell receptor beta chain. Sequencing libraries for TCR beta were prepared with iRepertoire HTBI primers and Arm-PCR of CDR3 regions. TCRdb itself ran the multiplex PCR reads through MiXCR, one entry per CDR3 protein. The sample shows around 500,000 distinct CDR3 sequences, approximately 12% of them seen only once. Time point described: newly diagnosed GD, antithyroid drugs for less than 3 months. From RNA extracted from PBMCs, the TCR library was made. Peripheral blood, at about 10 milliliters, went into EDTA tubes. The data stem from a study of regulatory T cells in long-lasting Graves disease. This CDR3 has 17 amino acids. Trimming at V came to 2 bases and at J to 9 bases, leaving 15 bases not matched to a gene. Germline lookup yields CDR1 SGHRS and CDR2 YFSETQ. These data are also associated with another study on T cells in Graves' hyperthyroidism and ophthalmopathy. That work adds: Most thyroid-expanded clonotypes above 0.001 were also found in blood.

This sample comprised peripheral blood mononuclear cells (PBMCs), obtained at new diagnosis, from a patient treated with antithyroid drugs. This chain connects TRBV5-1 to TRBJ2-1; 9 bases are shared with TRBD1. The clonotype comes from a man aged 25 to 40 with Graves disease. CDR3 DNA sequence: TGCGCCAGCAGCTTCCCTACACAGGGGGCTAAAGGTTTTGAGCAGTTCTTC. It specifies CASSFPTQGAKGFEQFF.